Below, one T cell receptor beta chain is given with its context. What it recognizes is unknown. Listed TCR primers, together with previously described methods, were used for the bulk TCR libraries. TCRdb re-called the PCR reads through MiXCR, storing one row per CDR3 protein. The table lists about 65,000 distinct CDR3 sequences, 15% to 20% of them singletons. This record comes from a study of molecular identifiers for immune sequencing clone quantification. Study outcomes and limitations: Spiked Jurkat TCR RNA equivalent to one cell was reportedly detectable in one million naive cells. Whereas naive cells kept under 1% of molecules in clones above 20 RNA copies, such clones held over 98% in effectors.

As CD8+CD4-CCR7+CD45RA+ cells, naive CD8 T cells were sorted. The receptor was derived from a human donor in good health. Some libraries in this study had Jurkat cell RNA spiked in. Material: naive CD8+ T cells from blood, with Jurkat cell RNA spiked in. Subset specified: FACS-sorted CD8+CD4-CCR7+CD45RA+ naive T cells.

CDR3 residues: CASSQEIAGSYEQYF. The CDR3 coding sequence is TGCGCCAGCAGCCAAGAAATCGCAGGAAGCTACGAGCAGTACTTC. The genes are TRBV4-1 and TRBJ2-7, with D unclear. The ends were cut back, 0 bases at V and 3 bases at J, with 12 bases in the middle. From germline, CDR1 is MGHRA and CDR2 YSYEKL. This CDR3 is built from 15 residues.